This is a list of T cell receptor beta chains from one sample in a study of T-cell reconstitution after alpha-beta-depleted transplantation in children. TCRdb reprocessed the PCR reads with MiXCR, giving one entry per CDR3 protein. Seen here are 530,000 or so distinct CDR3 sequences, over 20% observed once, and the top ten hold around 36%. The sequencing used PBMCs, collected before TCRalphabeta/CD19-depleted stem cell transplant. Every receptor here comes from a boy in the first two years of life with Wiskott-Aldrich syndrome, due to receive a stem cell transplant. The CDR3 runs from the conserved cysteine through the conserved F or W. Each record gives: D gene, V gene, clone size, J gene, CDR3 DNA, CDR3 protein. D genes are given only for firm matches. Only some rows state a clone size, as once, few, many or a class for expanded clones.

d_call: TRBD1
v_call: TRBV5-1
clone_size: NA
j_call: TRBJ2-1
cdr3_nt: TGCGCCAGCACCTCCGGGACAGGGGGTATCTATGAGCAGTTCTTC
cdr3_aa: CASTSGTGGIYEQFF

d_call: NA
v_call: TRBV10-3
clone_size: few
j_call: TRBJ2-1
cdr3_nt: TGTGCCATCAGCGGGACTTGGAACGATGAGCAGTTCTTC
cdr3_aa: CAISGTWNDEQFF

d_call: NA
v_call: TRBV12-3/TRBV12-4
clone_size: NA
j_call: TRBJ1-5
cdr3_nt: TGTGCCAGCAGCCCGACAGGCAATCAGCCCCAGCATTTT
cdr3_aa: CASSPTGNQPQHF

d_call: TRBD1
v_call: TRBV4-1
clone_size: NA
j_call: TRBJ1-4
cdr3_nt: TGCGCCAGCAGCCAAGAGGGGACAGGCTACACTAATGAAAAACTGTTTTTT
cdr3_aa: CASSQEGTGYTNEKLFF

d_call: NA
v_call: TRBV5-1
clone_size: NA
j_call: TRBJ2-5
cdr3_nt: TGCGCCAGCAGCTATACCACGGAGACCCAGTACTTC
cdr3_aa: CASSYTTETQYF

d_call: NA
v_call: TRBV20-1
clone_size: few
j_call: TRBJ2-4
cdr3_nt: TGCAGTGCCGCGGGACAGAAAAACATTCAGTACTTC
cdr3_aa: CSAAGQKNIQYF

d_call: NA
v_call: TRBV4-2
clone_size: NA
j_call: TRBJ1-3
cdr3_nt: TGTGCCAGCAGCCAAGTAAATCGTCTGATCTCTGGAAACACCATATATTTT
cdr3_aa: CASSQVNRLISGNTIYF

d_call: TRBD2
v_call: TRBV20-1
clone_size: NA
j_call: TRBJ2-1
cdr3_nt: TGCAGTGCTGAACTAGCGGGTCTTCTTCATGAGCAGTTCTTC
cdr3_aa: CSAELAGLLHEQFF

d_call: NA
v_call: TRBV5-1
clone_size: NA
j_call: TRBJ2-6
cdr3_nt: TGCGCCAGCAGCTTGGTATTGGGGGCAACTGGGGCCAACGTCCTGACTTTC
cdr3_aa: CASSLVLGATGANVLTF

d_call: TRBD2
v_call: TRBV2
clone_size: NA
j_call: TRBJ2-1
cdr3_nt: TGTGCCAGCCACTGGAATAGCGGGAGCCTGAATGAGCAGTTCTTC
cdr3_aa: CASHWNSGSLNEQFF

d_call: NA
v_call: TRBV20-1
clone_size: few
j_call: TRBJ1-2
cdr3_nt: TGCGTTCTAGGTCGGAACTATGGCTACACCTTC
cdr3_aa: CVLGRNYGYTF

d_call: NA
v_call: TRBV7-4
clone_size: few
j_call: TRBJ2-1
cdr3_nt: TGTGCCAGGGCTCGAGGGGAGGATGAGCAGTTCTTC
cdr3_aa: CARARGEDEQFF

d_call: TRBD1
v_call: TRBV5-1
clone_size: NA
j_call: TRBJ2-7
cdr3_nt: TGCGCCAGCAGCTTGGTCGGGACAGGGCCCTACGAGCAGTACTTC
cdr3_aa: CASSLVGTGPYEQYF

d_call: NA
v_call: TRBV4-1
clone_size: NA
j_call: TRBJ1-6
cdr3_nt: TGCGCCAGCAGCCAAGACACGATTCGCCTCCACTTT
cdr3_aa: CASSQDTIRLHF

d_call: TRBD1
v_call: TRBV10-3
clone_size: few
j_call: TRBJ2-2
cdr3_nt: TGTGCCATCAGAGCCACCGGGACAGGGCACACCGGGGAGCTGTTTTTT
cdr3_aa: CAIRATGTGHTGELFF

d_call: NA
v_call: TRBV20-1
clone_size: NA
j_call: TRBJ1-1
cdr3_nt: TGCAGATCGACCGGGGGAGGCGAAGCTTTCTTT
cdr3_aa: CRSTGGGEAFF

d_call: TRBD1
v_call: TRBV15
clone_size: few
j_call: TRBJ2-7
cdr3_nt: TGTGCCACCAGTAACCGCCGGACAGGGGGCGAGCAGTACTTC
cdr3_aa: CATSNRRTGGEQYF

d_call: NA
v_call: TRBV12-3/TRBV12-4
clone_size: NA
j_call: TRBJ2-3
cdr3_nt: TGTGCCAGCAGTCGTCCGGGTGCTAGCACAGATACGCAGTATTTT
cdr3_aa: CASSRPGASTDTQYF